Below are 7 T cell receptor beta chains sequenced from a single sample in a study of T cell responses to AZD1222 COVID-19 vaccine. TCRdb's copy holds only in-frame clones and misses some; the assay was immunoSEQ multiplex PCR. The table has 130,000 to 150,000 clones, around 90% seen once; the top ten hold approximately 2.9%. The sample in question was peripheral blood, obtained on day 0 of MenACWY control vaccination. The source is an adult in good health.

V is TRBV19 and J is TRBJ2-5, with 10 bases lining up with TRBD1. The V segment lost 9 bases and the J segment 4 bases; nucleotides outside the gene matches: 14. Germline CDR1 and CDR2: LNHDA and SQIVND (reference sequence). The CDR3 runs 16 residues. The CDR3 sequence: CARPADRGRGGETQYF. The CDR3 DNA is TGTGCCAGACCCGCCGACAGGGGGCGCGGGGGAGAGACCCAGTACTTC.

The CDR3 loop is CASSPVGRGNTIYF. CDR3 in DNA: TGTGCCAGCAGCCCCGTCGGGAGAGGAAACACCATATATTTT. The genes are TRBV9 and TRBJ1-3; no definite D call. Trimming pared 4 bases from V and 4 bases from J, leaving 12 bases between. The CDR3 extends over 14 amino acids. The V gene's germline CDR1 is SGDLS and CDR2 YYNGEE.

The CDR3 DNA reads TGCGCCAGCAGCGCCTCGTCGGTCGGCGCCGGGGAGCTGTTTTTT. The encoded protein is CASSASSVGAGELFF. The chain recombines TRBV5-1 with TRBJ2-2, with D unresolved. The V gene lost 4 bases and the J gene lost 6 bases, with 16 bases spanning the gap. This CDR3 has 15 amino acids. CDR1 is SGHRS and CDR2 is YFSETQ in the germline V gene.

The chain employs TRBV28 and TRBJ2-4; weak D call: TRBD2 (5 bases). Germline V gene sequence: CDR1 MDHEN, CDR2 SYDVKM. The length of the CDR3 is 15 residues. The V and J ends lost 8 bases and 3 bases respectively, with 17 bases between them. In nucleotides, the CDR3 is TGTGCCAGCGACCATGGAGCGGCGGGCAAAAACATTCAGTACTTC. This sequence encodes CASDHGAAGKNIQYF.

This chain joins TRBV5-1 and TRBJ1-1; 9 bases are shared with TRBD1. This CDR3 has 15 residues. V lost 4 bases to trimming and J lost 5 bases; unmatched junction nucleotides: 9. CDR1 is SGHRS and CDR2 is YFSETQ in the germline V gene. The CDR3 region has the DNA TGCGCCAGCAGCCTTCTGACAGGGGGGGATACTGAAGCTTTCTTT. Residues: CASSLLTGGDTEAFF.

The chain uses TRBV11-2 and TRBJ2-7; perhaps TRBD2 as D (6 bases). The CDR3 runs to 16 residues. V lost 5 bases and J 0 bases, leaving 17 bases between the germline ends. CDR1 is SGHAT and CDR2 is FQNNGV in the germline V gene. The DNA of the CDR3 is TGTGCCAGCAGCCCCCAGGGACTCCTAGTCTCCTACGAGCAGTACTTC. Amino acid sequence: CASSPQGLLVSYEQYF.

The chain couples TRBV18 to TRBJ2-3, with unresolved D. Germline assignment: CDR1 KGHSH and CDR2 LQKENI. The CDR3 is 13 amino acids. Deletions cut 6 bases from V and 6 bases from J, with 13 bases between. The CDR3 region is CASSINERDTQYF. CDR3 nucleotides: TGTGCCAGCTCTATAAACGAACGGGATACGCAGTATTTT.